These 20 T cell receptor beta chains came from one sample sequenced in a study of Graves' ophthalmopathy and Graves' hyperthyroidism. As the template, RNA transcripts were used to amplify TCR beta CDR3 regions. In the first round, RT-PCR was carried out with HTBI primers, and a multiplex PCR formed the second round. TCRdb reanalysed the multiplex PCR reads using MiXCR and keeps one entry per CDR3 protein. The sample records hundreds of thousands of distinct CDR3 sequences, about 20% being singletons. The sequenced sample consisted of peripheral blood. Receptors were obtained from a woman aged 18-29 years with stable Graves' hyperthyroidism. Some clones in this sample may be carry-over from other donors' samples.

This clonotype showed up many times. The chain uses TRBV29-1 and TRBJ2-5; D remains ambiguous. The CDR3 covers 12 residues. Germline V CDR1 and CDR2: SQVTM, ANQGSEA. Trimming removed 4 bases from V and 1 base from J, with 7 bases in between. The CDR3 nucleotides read TGCAGCGTTGGGGTCATCCAAGAGACCCAGTACTTC. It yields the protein CSVGVIQETQYF.

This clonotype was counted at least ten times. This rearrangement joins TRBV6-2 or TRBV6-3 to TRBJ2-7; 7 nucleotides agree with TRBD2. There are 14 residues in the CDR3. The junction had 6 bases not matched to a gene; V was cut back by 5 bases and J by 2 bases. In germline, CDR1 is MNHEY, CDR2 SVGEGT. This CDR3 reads CASSHRLAAYEQYF. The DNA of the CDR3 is TGTGCCAGCAGTCATCGACTAGCTGCCTACGAGCAGTACTTC.

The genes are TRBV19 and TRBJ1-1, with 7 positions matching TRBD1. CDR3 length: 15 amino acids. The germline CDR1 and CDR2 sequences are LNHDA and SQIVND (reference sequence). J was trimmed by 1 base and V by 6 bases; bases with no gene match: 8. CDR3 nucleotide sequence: TGTGCCAGTAGAACCCGACAGGGAGCGAACACTGAAGCTTTCTTT. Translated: CASRTRQGANTEAFF.

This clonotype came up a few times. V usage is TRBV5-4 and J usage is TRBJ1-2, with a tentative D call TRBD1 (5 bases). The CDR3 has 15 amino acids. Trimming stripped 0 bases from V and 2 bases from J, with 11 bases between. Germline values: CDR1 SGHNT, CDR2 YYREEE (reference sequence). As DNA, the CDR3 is TGTGCCAGCAGCTTGGGGGGGACGGGAAACTATGGCTACACCTTC. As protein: CASSLGGTGNYGYTF.

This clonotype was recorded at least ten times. CDR3 amino acids: CASSPSINTEAFF. As DNA, the CDR3 is TGTGCCAGCAGCCCTTCCATAAACACTGAAGCTTTCTTT. The V and J genes are TRBV7-3 and TRBJ1-1; D gene unclear. Trimming pared 5 bases from V and 2 bases from J, leaving 9 bases between. The CDR3 contains 13 residues. CDR1 SGHTA and CDR2 FQGTGA come from the germline V gene.

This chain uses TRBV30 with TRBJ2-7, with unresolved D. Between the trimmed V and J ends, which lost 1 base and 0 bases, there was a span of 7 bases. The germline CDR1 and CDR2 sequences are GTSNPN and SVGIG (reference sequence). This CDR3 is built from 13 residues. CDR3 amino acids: CAWSAGPSYEQYF. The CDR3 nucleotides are TGTGCCTGGAGTGCGGGTCCCTCCTACGAGCAGTACTTC.

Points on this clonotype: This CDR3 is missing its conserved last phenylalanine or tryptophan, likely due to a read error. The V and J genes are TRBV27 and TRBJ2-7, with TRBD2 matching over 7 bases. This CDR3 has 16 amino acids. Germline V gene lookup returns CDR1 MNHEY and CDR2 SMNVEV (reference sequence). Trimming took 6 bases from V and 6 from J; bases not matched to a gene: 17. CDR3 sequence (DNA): TGTGCCAGCAGACTGGCCGGGACTAACGGGGTTGGCGAGCAGTACCTC. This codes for CASRLAGTNGVGEQYL.

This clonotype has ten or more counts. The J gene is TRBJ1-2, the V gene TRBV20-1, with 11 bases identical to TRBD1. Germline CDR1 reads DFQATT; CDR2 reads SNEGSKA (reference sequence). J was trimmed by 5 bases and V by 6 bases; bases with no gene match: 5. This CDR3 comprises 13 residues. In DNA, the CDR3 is TGCAGTGCAGCAGGGACAGGGGGGTATGGCTACACCTTC. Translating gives CSAAGTGGYGYTF.

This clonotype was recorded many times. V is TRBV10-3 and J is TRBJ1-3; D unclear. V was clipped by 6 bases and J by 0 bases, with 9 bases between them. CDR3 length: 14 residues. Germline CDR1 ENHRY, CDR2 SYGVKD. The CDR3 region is CAISPDRSGNTIYF. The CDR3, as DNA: TGTGCCATCAGCCCGGACCGCTCTGGAAACACCATATATTTT.

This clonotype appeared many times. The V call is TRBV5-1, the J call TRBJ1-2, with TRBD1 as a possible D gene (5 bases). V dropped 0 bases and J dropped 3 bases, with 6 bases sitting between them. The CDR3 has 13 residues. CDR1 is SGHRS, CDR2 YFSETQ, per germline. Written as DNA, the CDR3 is TGCGCCAGCAGCTTGGGGGACGACTATGGCTACACCTTC. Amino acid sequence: CASSLGDDYGYTF.

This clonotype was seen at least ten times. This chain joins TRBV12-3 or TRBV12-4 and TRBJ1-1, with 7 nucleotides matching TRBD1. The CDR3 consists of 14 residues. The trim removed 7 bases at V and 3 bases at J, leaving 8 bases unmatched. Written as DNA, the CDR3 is TGTGCCAGCAAACTTACAGGGGCCGACACTGAAGCTTTCTTT. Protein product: CASKLTGADTEAFF.

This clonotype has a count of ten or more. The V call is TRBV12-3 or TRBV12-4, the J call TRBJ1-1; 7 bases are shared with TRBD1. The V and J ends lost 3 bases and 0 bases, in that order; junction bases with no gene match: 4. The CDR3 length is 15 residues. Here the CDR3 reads CASSLVTGMNTEAFF. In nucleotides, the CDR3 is TGTGCCAGCAGTTTGGTGACAGGGATGAACACTGAAGCTTTCTTT.

Here the CDR3 DNA reads TGTGCCAGCAGCCCGTCCTCATTGCCAAACACCGGGGAGCTGTTTTTT. This encodes CASSPSSLPNTGELFF. J is TRBJ2-2 and V is TRBV12-3 or TRBV12-4, with D unclear. V was shortened by 6 bases and J by 2 bases, with 16 bases between the two germline ends. CDR3 size: 16 residues.

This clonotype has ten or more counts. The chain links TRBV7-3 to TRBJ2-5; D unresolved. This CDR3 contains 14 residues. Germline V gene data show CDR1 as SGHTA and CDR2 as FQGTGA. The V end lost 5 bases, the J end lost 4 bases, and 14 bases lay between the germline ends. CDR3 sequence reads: CASSLGPSGETQYF. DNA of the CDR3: TGTGCCAGCAGCCTTGGCCCATCTGGAGAGACCCAGTACTTC.

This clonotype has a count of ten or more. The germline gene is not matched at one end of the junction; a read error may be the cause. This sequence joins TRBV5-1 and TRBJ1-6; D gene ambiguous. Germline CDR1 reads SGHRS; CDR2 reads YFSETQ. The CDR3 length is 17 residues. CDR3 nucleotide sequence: TGCGCCAGCAGCTCCGGCGTTGGGGTTTTGGGAAATTCACTCCTCCACTTT. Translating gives CASSSGVGVLGNSLLHF. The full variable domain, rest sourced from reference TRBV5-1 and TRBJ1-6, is KAGVTQTPRYLIKTRGQQVTLSCSPISGHRSVSWYQQTPGQGLQFLFEYFSETQRNKGNFPGRFSGRQFSNSRSEMNVSTLELGDSALYLCASSSGVGVLGNSLLHFGNGTRLTVT.

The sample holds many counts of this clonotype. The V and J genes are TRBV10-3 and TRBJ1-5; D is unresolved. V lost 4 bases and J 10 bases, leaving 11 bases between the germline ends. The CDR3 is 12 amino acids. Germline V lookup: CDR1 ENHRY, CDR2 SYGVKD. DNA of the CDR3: TGTGCCATCAGTGGACTCGGCGTACCCCAGCATTTT. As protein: CAISGLGVPQHF.

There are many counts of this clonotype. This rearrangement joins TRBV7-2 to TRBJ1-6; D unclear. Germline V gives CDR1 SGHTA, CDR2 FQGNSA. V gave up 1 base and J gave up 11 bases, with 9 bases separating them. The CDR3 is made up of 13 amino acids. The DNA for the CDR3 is TGTGCCAGCAGCTTAGACAGTTCAACACCCCTCCACTTT. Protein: CASSLDSSTPLHF.

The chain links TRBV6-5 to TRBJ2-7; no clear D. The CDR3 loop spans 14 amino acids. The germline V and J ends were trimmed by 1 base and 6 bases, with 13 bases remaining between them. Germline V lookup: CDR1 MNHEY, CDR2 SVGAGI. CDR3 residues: CASSYFGPSVEQYF. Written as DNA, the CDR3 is TGTGCCAGCAGTTACTTTGGACCGTCCGTCGAGCAGTACTTC.

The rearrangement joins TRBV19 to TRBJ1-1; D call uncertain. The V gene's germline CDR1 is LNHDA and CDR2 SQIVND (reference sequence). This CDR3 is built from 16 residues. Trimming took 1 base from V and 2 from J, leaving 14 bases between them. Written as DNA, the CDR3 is TGTGCCAGTAGTATAGTGTATCTTGGGGTAAACACTGAAGCTTTCTTT. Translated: CASSIVYLGVNTEAFF.

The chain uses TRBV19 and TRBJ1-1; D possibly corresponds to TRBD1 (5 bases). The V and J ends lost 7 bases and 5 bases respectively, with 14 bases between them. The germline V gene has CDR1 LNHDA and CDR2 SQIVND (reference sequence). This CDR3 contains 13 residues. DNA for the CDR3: TGTGCCAGTAAAGACTTCGAGGGGACTGAAGCTTTCTTT. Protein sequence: CASKDFEGTEAFF.